This entry lists 2 T cell receptor beta chains sequenced from one sample in a study of cytomegalovirus exposure and HLA in healthy donors. In the PCR, 60 Vbeta and 13 Jbeta primers were used. Assay: immunoSEQ multiplex PCR; the TCRdb copy retains only in-frame clones and omits some. The sample records hundreds of thousands of clones, around two thirds being singletons. The sequenced sample was PBMCs. These TCRs come from a female donor in good health and CMV-seronegative.

The chain couples TRBV7-9 to TRBJ2-7; TRBD2 matches at 9 bases. CDR3 length: 18 residues. V lost 5 bases and J lost 2; bases outside the gene matches: 16. The V gene's germline CDR1 is SEHNR and CDR2 FQNEAQ (reference sequence). This CDR3 reads CASSAGREREDRAYEQYF. CDR3 bases: TGTGCCAGCAGCGCAGGGAGAGAGCGGGAGGACCGAGCCTACGAGCAGTACTTC.

The table lists this clone with a few counts. The J gene is TRBJ1-5, the V gene TRBV6-1, with D maybe TRBD1 (5 bases). The CDR3 covers 14 residues. Germline V lookup: CDR1 MNHNS, CDR2 SASEGT. The ends were cut back, 6 bases at V and 2 bases at J, with 11 bases in the middle. CDR3: CASSPGSGNQPQHF. Written as DNA, the CDR3 is TGTGCCAGCAGCCCAGGGTCGGGCAATCAGCCCCAGCATTTT.